One and the same sample provided the 24 T cell receptor beta chains below, sequenced in a study of human T cells and chemical hapten exposure. As for time point: healthy volunteer bleed at 2 weeks. Whole blood that had not been fractionated was the source of extracted total RNA. TCRdb passed the RACE reads through MiXCR, listing each CDR3 protein once. The sample has 50,000 or so distinct CDR3 sequences; 3.5% to 5% are singletons. The sample taken for sequencing was whole blood. All receptors derive from a human donor in good health. Some clones in this sample may be carry-over from other donors' samples.

This clonotype was seen repeatedly, ten times or more. The chain uses TRBV29-1 and TRBJ2-1, with 9 bases identical to TRBD2. Germline V gene data show CDR1 as SQVTM and CDR2 as ANQGSEA. This CDR3 comprises 17 residues. J was trimmed by 0 bases and V by 0 bases; bases with no gene match: 6. The CDR3 DNA reads TGCAGCGTTGAAGAAGCGGGAGGACTAAGCTCCTACAATGAGCAGTTCTTC. Translated: CSVEEAGGLSSYNEQFF.

V is TRBV9 and J is TRBJ2-3; possibly TRBD1 or TRBD2 for D (6 bases each). Germline assignment: CDR1 SGDLS and CDR2 YYNGEE. Trimming took 0 bases from V and 4 from J, leaving 9 bases between them. The CDR3 length is 14 residues. CDR3 nucleotides: TGTGCCAGCAGCGTAGGGGGGGCCTCAGATACGCAGTATTTT. Protein: CASSVGGASDTQYF. Full variable domain (remainder filled in from reference TRBV9 and TRBJ2-3): DSGVTQTPKHLITATGQRVTLRCSPRSGDLSVYWYQQSLDQGLQFLIQYYNGEERAKGNILERFSAQQFPDLHSELNLSSLELGDSALYFCASSVGGASDTQYFGPGTRLTVL.

This clonotype was detected ten times or more. This sequence joins TRBV20-1 and TRBJ1-1; the D is unclear. CDR3 length: 13 residues. Germline CDR1 and CDR2: DFQATT and SNEGSKA (reference sequence). The CDR3 reads CSCTREVNTEAFF. DNA for the CDR3: TGCAGCTGTACTCGGGAGGTGAACACTGAAGCTTTCTTT.

The chain couples TRBV5-4 to TRBJ1-1; D is possibly TRBD1 (5 bases). From germline, CDR1 is SGHNT and CDR2 YYREEE (reference sequence). This CDR3 is built from 15 residues. V was shortened by 1 base and J by 1 base, with 11 bases between the two germline ends. CDR3 sequence (DNA): TGTGCCAGCAGCTTGCAGCGGGGCGAGAACACTGAAGCTTTCTTT. Translation: CASSLQRGENTEAFF. Full variable domain (remainder filled in from reference TRBV5-4 and TRBJ1-1): ETGVTQSPTHLIKTRGQQVTLRCSSQSGHNTVSWYQQALGQGPQFIFQYYREEENGRGNFPPRFSGLQFPNYSSELNVNALELDDSALYLCASSLQRGENTEAFFGQGTRLTVV.

This chain uses TRBV28 with TRBJ2-4; unclear D gene. V shed 2 bases and J shed 1 base, with 15 bases lying between them. This CDR3 is built from 17 residues. In germline, CDR1 is MDHEN, CDR2 SYDVKM. CDR3 sequence: CASSLMGSQSAKNIQYF. In DNA form, the CDR3 reads TGTGCCAGCAGTTTAATGGGCTCCCAAAGCGCCAAAAACATTCAGTACTTC.

This clonotype was observed a handful of times. The genes are TRBV2 and TRBJ2-5; 11 nucleotides match TRBD2. Unmatched junction bases numbered 7, after V lost 6 bases and J lost 7 bases. Per the germline V gene, CDR1 is SNHLY and CDR2 is FYNNEI. The CDR3 runs 14 residues. In nucleotides, the CDR3 is TGTGCCAGCAGATTGACTAGCGGGGTTGCGACCCAGTACTTC. Protein product: CASRLTSGVATQYF.

In its sample, this clonotype was seen many times. This rearrangement joins TRBV20-1 to TRBJ1-6; D is unresolved. Germline-derived CDR1 and CDR2 are DFQATT and SNEGSKA (reference sequence). This CDR3 is 12 amino acids long. Deletions cut 3 bases from V and 11 bases from J, with 11 bases between. This CDR3 reads CSARTQDPPLHF. The CDR3 DNA is TGCAGTGCTAGGACCCAGGATCCACCCCTCCACTTT.

At least ten counts were recorded for this clonotype. The rearrangement joins TRBV20-1 to TRBJ1-1, with D possibly TRBD1 on 6 matching bases. Trimming took 5 bases from V and 3 from J, leaving 19 bases between them. The CDR3 contains 15 residues. CDR1 DFQATT and CDR2 SNEGSKA come from the germline V gene (reference sequence). The CDR3 coding sequence is TGCAGTGCTCCCCCTCAGGGGTTTCGGGACACTGAAGCTTTCTTT. Translated: CSAPPQGFRDTEAFF.

The chain combines TRBV29-1 with TRBJ2-5; 7 bases align to TRBD2. The J segment lost 5 bases and the V segment lost 4 bases, leaving 13 bases of the junction unmatched. CDR1 is SQVTM, CDR2 ANQGSEA, per germline. CDR3 length equals 15 residues. CDR3 DNA: TGCAGCGTTGTCGGACTTGCGGGAGCTGGTGAGACCCAGTACTTC. Protein sequence: CSVVGLAGAGETQYF.

The chain uses TRBV5-6 and TRBJ1-3; D is unclear. The CDR3 runs to 17 residues. The germline V and J ends were trimmed by 4 bases and 0 bases, with 17 bases remaining between them. Germline values: CDR1 SGHDT, CDR2 YYEEEE. The CDR3 DNA reads TGTGCCAGCAGCCCTCGAGGAGGCCCGGTCTCTGGAAACACCATATATTTT. Residues: CASSPRGGPVSGNTIYF. Filled out from reference TRBV5-6 and TRBJ1-3, the complete variable domain reads DAGVTQSPTHLIKTRGQQVTLRCSPKSGHDTVSWYQQALGQGPQFIFQYYEEEERQRGNFPDRFSGHQFPNYSSELNVNALLLGDSALYLCASSPRGGPVSGNTIYFGEGSWLTVV.

This clonotype was observed many times. The chain recombines TRBV12-3 or TRBV12-4 with TRBJ1-6; no definite D call. V was shortened by 5 bases and J by 6 bases, with 8 bases between the two germline ends. The CDR3 totals 13 residues. In DNA, the CDR3 is TGTGCCAGCAGTGGTTCGGCTAATTCACCCCTCCACTTT. It translates to CASSGSANSPLHF.

This clonotype was seen at least ten times. The CDR3 DNA is TGTGCCAGCAGCTTAGGGGTAGAGCAGTTCTTC. As protein: CASSLGVEQFF. J is TRBJ2-1 and V is TRBV5-6; D might be TRBD1 (5 bases). The germline gives CDR1 SGHDT, CDR2 YYEEEE. Between the trimmed V and J ends, which lost 2 bases and 10 bases, there was a span of 7 bases. This CDR3 is 11 amino acids long. The whole variable domain, remainder taken from reference TRBV5-6 and TRBJ2-1, is DAGVTQSPTHLIKTRGQQVTLRCSPKSGHDTVSWYQQALGQGPQFIFQYYEEEERQRGNFPDRFSGHQFPNYSSELNVNALLLGDSALYLCASSLGVEQFFGPGTRLTVL.

This chain joins TRBV5-1 and TRBJ2-2, with 11 bases fitting TRBD2. Germline CDR1 reads SGHRS; CDR2 reads YFSETQ. After removal of 5 bases from V and 5 bases from J, the junction contained 8 bases not matched to a gene. This CDR3 has 16 amino acids. The CDR3 sequence is CASSPLAGGGTGELFF. CDR3 coding DNA: TGCGCCAGCAGTCCTCTAGCGGGAGGAGGGACCGGGGAGCTGTTTTTT.

The chain is built from TRBV12-3 or TRBV12-4 and TRBJ2-7; D is uncertain. The CDR3 consists of 13 residues. Between the trimmed V and J ends, which lost 6 bases and 1 base, there was a span of 10 bases. As DNA, the CDR3 is TGTGCCAGCAGACCTGGACGGTCCTACGAGCAGTACTTC. Translation gives CASRPGRSYEQYF.

This clonotype was detected ten times or more. V and J are TRBV3-1 and TRBJ2-1, with 8 bases identical to TRBD2. This CDR3 region has 17 residues. Germline V gives CDR1 LGHDT, CDR2 YNNKEL (reference sequence). The J segment lost 8 bases and the V segment lost 1 base, leaving 13 bases of the junction unmatched. The DNA for the CDR3 is TGTGCCAGCAGCCAAGCTAGGGGACTAGATAGATGGTATGAGCAGTTCTTC. Its protein is CASSQARGLDRWYEQFF.

This clonotype came up many times. The CDR3 is CASSYSASGRRAYEQYF. The CDR3 DNA reads as TGTGCCAGCAGTTACTCCGCTAGCGGGAGACGGGCCTACGAGCAGTACTTC. V and J are TRBV6-5 and TRBJ2-7; 10 nucleotides match TRBD2. Germline-derived CDR1 and CDR2 are MNHEY and SVGAGI. V dropped 0 bases and J dropped 2; count of bases not matched to a gene: 7. CDR3 length: 17 residues.

By share of the sample, this clonotype is medium-sized. The genes are TRBV7-2 and TRBJ2-1, with a weak D call TRBD1 (6 bases). Germline CDR1 is SGHTA and CDR2 is FQGNSA. The CDR3 is 15 amino acids. Trimming took off 3 bases at V and 0 bases at J, with 9 bases between the two ends. The CDR3 bases are TGTGCCAGCAGCTTCGACAGGAGCTCCTACAATGAGCAGTTCTTC. It codes for CASSFDRSSYNEQFF.

This clonotype was detected a few times. The J gene is TRBJ2-1, the V gene TRBV11-3; a possible D gene is TRBD1 (6 bases). CDR1 and CDR2 from the germline V gene are SGHNT and YENEEA. This CDR3 is built from 14 residues. The V gene lost 1 base and the J gene lost 5 bases, with 9 bases spanning the gap. The CDR3 loop reads CASSLGDNHNEQFF. The CDR3 coding sequence is TGTGCCAGCAGCTTAGGGGACAACCACAATGAGCAGTTCTTC. The full variable domain, rest sourced from reference TRBV11-3 and TRBJ2-1, is EAGVVQSPRYKIIEKKQPVAFWCNPISGHNTLYWYLQNLGQGPELLIRYENEEAVDDSQLPKDRFSAERLKGVDSTLKIQPAELGDSAVYLCASSLGDNHNEQFFGPGTRLTVL.

This clonotype was found many times. V and J are TRBV29-1 and TRBJ2-1; D is unresolved. The V end was cut by 7 bases, the J end by 5 bases, with 9 bases between. CDR1 is SQVTM and CDR2 is ANQGSEA in the germline V gene. This CDR3 is built from 11 residues. The CDR3 coding sequence is TGCAGCGGCGGACGGGACAATGAGCAGTTCTTC. This translates into CSGGRDNEQFF.

This clonotype was seen many times. This sequence joins TRBV29-1 and TRBJ2-7; D possibly corresponds to TRBD1 (6 bases). V was trimmed by 5 bases and J by 2 bases, leaving 13 bases between them. The CDR3 sequence is 13 residues long. Looked up from germline, CDR1 is SQVTM and CDR2 is ANQGSEA. In DNA, the CDR3 is TGCAGCGTTACGGTACAGGGCCCCTACGAGCAGTACTTC. Residues: CSVTVQGPYEQYF.

This clonotype has a count of ten or more. CDR3 in amino acids: CSVVASERTDTQYF. CDR3 nucleotide sequence: TGCAGCGTTGTGGCTAGCGAACGCACAGATACGCAGTATTTT. The J gene is TRBJ2-3, the V gene TRBV29-1; a weak D match, TRBD2 (6 bases). Germline-derived CDR1 and CDR2 are SQVTM and ANQGSEA. CDR3 length: 14 residues. Trimming took off 4 bases at V and 1 base at J, with 12 bases between the two ends.

This clonotype was counted at least ten times. The genes are TRBV20-1 and TRBJ2-3, with TRBD2 matching 7 bases. The CDR3 is 19 residues long. Germline-derived CDR1 and CDR2 are DFQATT and SNEGSKA (reference sequence). The V and J ends lost 1 base and 1 base, in that order; junction bases with no gene match: 17. The DNA of the CDR3 is TGCAGTGCTAGAGTCCCCCGGAGGGAGGGCTTAATGGGCACAGATACGCAGTATTTT. Its translation is CSARVPRREGLMGTDTQYF.

This clonotype was seen at least ten times. The V gene is TRBV12-3 or TRBV12-4, the J gene TRBJ2-7; TRBD2 agrees at 9 bases. There are 14 residues in the CDR3. Unmatched junction bases numbered 6, after V lost 3 bases and J lost 6 bases. The CDR3 nucleotides read TGTGCCAGCAGTTTTAGCGGGAGAACGACCGAGCAGTACTTC. This translates into CASSFSGRTTEQYF.

There are many counts of this clonotype. The gene calls are TRBV7-9 and TRBJ2-7, with D possibly being TRBD2 (7 bases). The CDR3 is 16 amino acids. Between the trimmed V and J ends, which lost 5 bases and 4 bases, there was a span of 21 bases. Germline CDR1 and CDR2: SEHNR and FQNEAQ (reference sequence). The CDR3 sequence: CASSTQGGGSTYEQYF. CDR3 coding DNA: TGTGCCAGCAGCACCCAAGGGGGGGGATCTACGTACGAGCAGTACTTC.